This passage covers 18 T cell receptor beta chains from one sample sequenced in a study of cytotoxic CD8 clonotypes in ibrutinib-treated CLL. Using immunoSEQ multiplex PCR, the repertoire was profiled, and TCRdb retains in-frame clones only, with some absent. The repertoire holds more than 150,000 clones, with about two thirds as singletons. The specimen was PBMCs, collected after 24 months of ibrutinib treatment. Receptors were obtained from a human donor with chronic lymphocytic leukemia.

The V call is TRBV29-1, the J call TRBJ2-7; 12 bases map to TRBD2. The V gene's germline CDR1 is SQVTM and CDR2 ANQGSEA. The V segment lost 6 bases and the J segment 7 bases; nucleotides outside the gene matches: 7. The CDR3 consists of 13 residues. The CDR3 nucleotides are TGCAGCGTCGTGACTAGCGGGAGTGTTGAGCAGTACTTC. Its translation is CSVVTSGSVEQYF.

The V call is TRBV5-1, the J call TRBJ2-6; D is possibly TRBD1 or TRBD2 (5 bases each). The CDR3 totals 15 residues. V lost 4 bases and J 2 bases, leaving 10 bases between the germline ends. Germline assignment: CDR1 SGHRS and CDR2 YFSETQ. Written as DNA, the CDR3 is TGCGCCAGCAGCCGAGGGGCCGCTGGGGCCAACGTCCTGACTTTC. Protein sequence: CASSRGAAGANVLTF.

The chain uses TRBV2 and TRBJ2-7; D is uncertain. V dropped 8 bases and J dropped 2 bases, with 4 bases sitting between them. The CDR3 covers 10 residues. Germline CDR1 reads SNHLY; CDR2 reads FYNNEI. In nucleotides, the CDR3 is TGTGCCAGCGGTACCTACGAGCAGTACTTC. Protein product: CASGTYEQYF.

V gene TRBV10-3 combines with J gene TRBJ1-1; 7 positions match TRBD1. J was trimmed by 4 bases and V by 6 bases; bases with no gene match: 5. Germline V gene sequence: CDR1 ENHRY, CDR2 SYGVKD. CDR3 length: 13 residues. CDR3 coding DNA: TGTGCCATCAGGGAGGGACAGTCCACTGAAGCTTTCTTT. Translation gives CAIREGQSTEAFF.

J is TRBJ2-5 and V is TRBV2; D might be TRBD2 (6 bases). Germline V lookup: CDR1 SNHLY, CDR2 FYNNEI. CDR3 length: 13 amino acids. V shed 11 bases and J shed 5 bases, with 18 bases lying between them. CDR3 coding DNA: TGTGCCGGAACGGGAGTATCTGGGGAGACCCAGTACTTC. Translation: CAGTGVSGETQYF. Full variable domain (outside the CDR3, taken from reference TRBV2 and TRBJ2-5): EPEVTQTPSHQVTQMGQEVILRCVPISNHLYFYWYRQILGQKVEFLVSFYNNEISEKSEIFDDQFSVERPDGSNFTLKIRSTKLEDSAMYFCAGTGVSGETQYFGPGTRLLVL.

This chain uses TRBV4-1 with TRBJ2-5, with D possibly TRBD2 on 6 matching bases. CDR3 length: 16 residues. Germline CDR1 and CDR2: MGHRA and YSYEKL. Trimming took 4 bases from V and 1 from J, leaving 16 bases between them. In DNA, the CDR3 is TGCGCCAGCAGCCGCTCCCCCCCTAGCGTCCAAGAGACCCAGTACTTC. It specifies CASSRSPPSVQETQYF.

This clone has a handful of counts. The rearrangement joins TRBV27 to TRBJ1-4, with 9 bases matching TRBD1. Germline loops: CDR1 MNHEY, CDR2 SMNVEV (reference sequence). This CDR3 is built from 16 residues. The junction had 12 bases not matched to a gene; V was cut back by 6 bases and J by 7 bases. DNA of the CDR3: TGTGCCAGCAGCCCAAGGAGTCGGGACAGGGCTGAAAAACTGTTTTTT. Amino acids: CASSPRSRDRAEKLFF.

J is TRBJ2-3 and V is TRBV6-6; D is undetermined. The CDR3 runs to 15 residues. V was cut by 0 bases and J by 0 bases, with 7 bases left in between. Germline CDR1 and CDR2: MNHNY and SVGAGI (reference sequence). CDR3 sequence (DNA): TGTGCCAGCAGTTACTCTGCGGCCAGCACAGATACGCAGTATTTT. It specifies CASSYSAASTDTQYF.

This CDR3 is CASRPFYAGDYEQYF. CDR3 nucleotide sequence: TGTGCCAGCAGACCCTTTTACGCGGGAGACTACGAGCAGTACTTC. The chain carries TRBV7-2 and TRBJ2-7; 7 nucleotides line up with TRBD2. The CDR3 runs 15 residues. V shed 6 bases and J 3 bases; nucleotides not matched to a gene: 11. CDR1 and CDR2 from the germline V gene are SGHTA and FQGNSA.

This clone was observed a few times. The chain links TRBV16 to TRBJ1-1; no definite D call. V was cut by 1 base and J by 1 base, with 4 bases left in between. Germline-derived CDR1 and CDR2 are KGHSY and FQNENV. The CDR3 runs to 13 residues. The CDR3 loop is CASSQYGNTEAFF. CDR3 DNA: TGTGCCAGCAGCCAATACGGGAACACTGAAGCTTTCTTT.

This clone showed up just a few times. The V and J genes are TRBV9 and TRBJ2-1, with D perhaps TRBD1 or TRBD2 (5 bases each). V was clipped by 3 bases and J by 2 bases, with 12 bases between them. This CDR3 contains 15 residues. In germline, CDR1 is SGDLS, CDR2 YYNGEE. The CDR3 coding sequence is TGTGCCAGCAGCGCCCGGGACGGACCCTACAATGAGCAGTTCTTC. Protein product: CASSARDGPYNEQFF.

This clone was found a few times. CDR3: CASSLLAGGQGASYNEQFF. The CDR3 DNA sequence: TGCGCCAGCAGCTTGTTAGCGGGAGGACAGGGGGCCTCCTACAATGAGCAGTTCTTC. The chain has TRBV5-1 and TRBJ2-1; TRBD1 might be the D (11 bases). The CDR3 extends over 19 amino acids. Germline assignment: CDR1 SGHRS and CDR2 YFSETQ. The ends were cut back, 1 base at V and 0 bases at J, with 20 bases in the middle. The variable domain in full, with the rest retrieved from reference TRBV5-1 and TRBJ2-1, is KAGVTQTPRYLIKTRGQQVTLSCSPISGHRSVSWYQQTPGQGLQFLFEYFSETQRNKGNFPGRFSGRQFSNSRSEMNVSTLELGDSALYLCASSLLAGGQGASYNEQFFGPGTRLTVL.

The chain employs TRBV19 and TRBJ2-7; D remains unclear. Trimming took off 5 bases at V and 3 bases at J, with 20 bases between the two ends. The germline CDR1 and CDR2 sequences are LNHDA and SQIVND (reference sequence). CDR3 size: 16 residues. For the CDR3, the DNA is TGTGCCAGTAGTTACAATCCTACTGGCGAGAACTACGAGCAGTACTTC. It is translated as CASSYNPTGENYEQYF.

The V gene is TRBV2, the J gene TRBJ2-7; maybe TRBD2 (5 bases). V was shortened by 4 bases and J by 2 bases, with 15 bases between the two germline ends. The CDR3 loop spans 15 amino acids. The V gene's germline CDR1 is SNHLY and CDR2 FYNNEI. DNA of the CDR3: TGTGCCAGCAGTGCTCAAGCGGTCGTAACCTACGAGCAGTACTTC. Translated, it gives CASSAQAVVTYEQYF.

The chain combines TRBV30 with TRBJ2-2, with a tentative D call TRBD2 (7 bases). In germline, CDR1 is GTSNPN, CDR2 SVGIG (reference sequence). The CDR3 has 16 residues. V was cut by 0 bases and J by 4 bases, with 15 bases left in between. The CDR3 is CAWSVWGGRGTGELFF. Here the CDR3 DNA reads TGTGCCTGGAGTGTTTGGGGGGGCCGGGGCACCGGGGAGCTGTTTTTT.

This chain uses TRBV6-5 with TRBJ2-6; D is uncertain. This CDR3 spans 13 amino acids. The V gene lost 7 bases and the J gene lost 0 bases, with 4 bases spanning the gap. The germline gives CDR1 MNHEY, CDR2 SVGAGI. The CDR3 DNA follows: TGTGCCAGCACGATCTCTGGGGCCAACGTCCTGACTTTC. This codes for CASTISGANVLTF.

The chain couples TRBV23-1 to TRBJ1-2; TRBD1 agrees at 9 bases. TRBV23-1 is identified as an open reading frame with a role that is uncertain. V was pared by 4 bases and J by 5 bases, with 17 bases of the junction left unmatched. CDR3 length: 18 residues. As DNA, the CDR3 is TGCGCCAGCAGTCCCACACCCGGGACAGGGCCGCCAACTTATGGCTACACCTTC. Residues: CASSPTPGTGPPTYGYTF.

This clone was observed a handful of times. This chain joins TRBV7-8 and TRBJ1-3, with TRBD1 as a possible D gene (5 bases). The CDR3 contains 18 residues. V was shortened by 4 bases and J by 0 bases, with 19 bases between the two germline ends. Per the germline V gene, CDR1 is SGHVS and CDR2 is FQNEAQ. The DNA of the CDR3 is TGTGCCAGCAGCTCGGACAAGGTAATACCTAACTCTGGAAACACCATATATTTT. Protein: CASSSDKVIPNSGNTIYF.